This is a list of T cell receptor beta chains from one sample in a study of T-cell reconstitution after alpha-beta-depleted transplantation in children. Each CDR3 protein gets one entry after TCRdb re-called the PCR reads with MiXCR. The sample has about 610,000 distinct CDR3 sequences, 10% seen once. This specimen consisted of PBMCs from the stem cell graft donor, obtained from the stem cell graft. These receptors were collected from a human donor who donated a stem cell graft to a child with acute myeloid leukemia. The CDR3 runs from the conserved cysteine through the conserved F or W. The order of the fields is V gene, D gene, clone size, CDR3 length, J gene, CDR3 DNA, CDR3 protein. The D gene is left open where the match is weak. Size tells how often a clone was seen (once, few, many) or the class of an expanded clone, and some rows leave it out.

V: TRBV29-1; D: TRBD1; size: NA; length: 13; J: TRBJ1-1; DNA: TGCAGCGTTGTCCTCCACAGGGGCACTGAAGCTTTCTTT; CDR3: CSVVLHRGTEAFF
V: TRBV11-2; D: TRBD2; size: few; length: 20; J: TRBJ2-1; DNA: TGTGCCAGCAGCTTGGAGGCCCGGACTAGCGGGAGGGCCTCCTACAATGAGCAGTTCTTC; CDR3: CASSLEARTSGRASYNEQFF
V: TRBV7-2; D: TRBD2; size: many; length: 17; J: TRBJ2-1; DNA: TGTGCCAGCAGCTTGAATACAGCGGGAGGGCCGGGCAATGAGCAGTTCTTC; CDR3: CASSLNTAGGPGNEQFF
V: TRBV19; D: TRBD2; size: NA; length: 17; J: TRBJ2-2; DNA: TGTGCCAGTAGTATAGGGCTAGCGGGAACGAACACCGGGGAGCTGTTTTTT; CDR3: CASSIGLAGTNTGELFF
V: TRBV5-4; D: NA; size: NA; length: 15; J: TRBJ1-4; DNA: TGTGCCAGCAGCTTGGTGGCAGGCCAGAATGAAAAACTGTTTTTT; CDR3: CASSLVAGQNEKLFF
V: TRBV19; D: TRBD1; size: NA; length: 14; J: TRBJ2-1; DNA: TGTGCCAGTAGTATTACCAGGGGGCGCAATGAGCAGTTCTTC; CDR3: CASSITRGRNEQFF
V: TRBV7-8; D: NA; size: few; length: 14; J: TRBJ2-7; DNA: TGTGCCAGCAGCTTAACACTCCAAGCCTACGAGCAGTACTTC; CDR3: CASSLTLQAYEQYF
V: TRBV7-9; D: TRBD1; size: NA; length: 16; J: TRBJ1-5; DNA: TGTGCCAGCAGCCGGAATCAGGGGGCTGGCGGTCAGCCCCAGCATTTT; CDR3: CASSRNQGAGGQPQHF
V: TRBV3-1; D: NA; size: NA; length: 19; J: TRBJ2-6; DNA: TGTGCCAGCAGCCCCGTCGGGGTGGGAACGGACTCTGGGGCCAACGTCCTGACTTTC; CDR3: CASSPVGVGTDSGANVLTF
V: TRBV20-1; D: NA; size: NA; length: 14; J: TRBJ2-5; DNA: TGCAGTGCTAATTCCCCGCGACTTCAAGAGACCCAGTACTTC; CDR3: CSANSPRLQETQYF
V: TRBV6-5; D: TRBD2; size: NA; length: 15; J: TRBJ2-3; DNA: TGTGCCAGCAGTTACTCTGGGACTAGGACAGATACGCAGTATTTT; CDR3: CASSYSGTRTDTQYF
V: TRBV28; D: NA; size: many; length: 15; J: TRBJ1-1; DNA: TGTGCCAGCAGGCTCCCCACCCCGGGGAACACTGAAGCTTTCTTT; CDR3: CASRLPTPGNTEAFF
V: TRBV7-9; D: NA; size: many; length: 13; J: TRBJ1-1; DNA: TGTGCCAGCAGGAACAGGGTGAACACTGAAGCTTTCTTT; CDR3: CASRNRVNTEAFF
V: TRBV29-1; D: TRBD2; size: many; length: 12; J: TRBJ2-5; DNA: TGCAGCGTGGGGGGGTACCAAGAGACCCAGTACTTC; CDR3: CSVGGYQETQYF
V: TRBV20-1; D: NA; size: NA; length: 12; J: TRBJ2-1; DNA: TGCAGTGCTAGCGGGAGTAGAAATGGGCAGTTCTTC; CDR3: CSASGSRNGQFF
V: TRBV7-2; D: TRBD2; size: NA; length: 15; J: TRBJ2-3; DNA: TGTGCCAGCAGCTTAGGTGCGGGAGGGCGGGATACGCAGTATTTT; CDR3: CASSLGAGGRDTQYF
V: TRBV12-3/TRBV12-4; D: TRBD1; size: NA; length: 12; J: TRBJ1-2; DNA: TGTGCCAGCAGCATTGACAGGGAAGGGAAAACCTTC; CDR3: CASSIDREGKTF
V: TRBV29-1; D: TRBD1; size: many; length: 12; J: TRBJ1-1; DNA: TGCAGCGGTGAACAGGGGGGCACTGAAGCTTTCTTT; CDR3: CSGEQGGTEAFF
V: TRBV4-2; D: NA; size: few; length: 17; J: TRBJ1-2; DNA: TGTGCCAGCAGCCAAGACGACCTGGGGGGCCCTAACTATGGCTACACCTTC; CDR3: CASSQDDLGGPNYGYTF
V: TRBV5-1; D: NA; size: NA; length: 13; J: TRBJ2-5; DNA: TGCGCCAGCACCCCGGGGAGTCAAGAGACCCAGTACTTC; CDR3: CASTPGSQETQYF
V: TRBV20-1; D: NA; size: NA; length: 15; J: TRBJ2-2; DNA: TGCAGTGCTCCGGGGGAAACAGCGGGCACCGGGGAGCTGTTTTTT; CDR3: CSAPGETAGTGELFF
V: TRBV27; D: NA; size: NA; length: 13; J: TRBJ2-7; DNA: TGTGCCAGCAGGAGCGGAAACCAGAACGAGCAGTACTTC; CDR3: CASRSGNQNEQYF
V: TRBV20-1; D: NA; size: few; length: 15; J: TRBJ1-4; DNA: TGCAGTGCTAGTAGGGGGTCCGCAACTAATGAAAAACTGTTTTTT; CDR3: CSASRGSATNEKLFF
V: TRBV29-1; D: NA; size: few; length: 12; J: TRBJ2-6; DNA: TGCAGCGTCAAGTCTGGGGCCAACGTCCTGACTTTC; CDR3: CSVKSGANVLTF
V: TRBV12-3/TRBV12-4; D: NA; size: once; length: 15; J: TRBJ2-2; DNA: TGTGCCAGCAGTTTGGGCGAACGGGATACCGGGGAGCTGTTTTTT; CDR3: CASSLGERDTGELFF
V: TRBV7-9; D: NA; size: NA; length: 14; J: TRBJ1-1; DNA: TGTGCCAGCAGCTTAGACCGACGGCAGGAGGAAGCTTTCTTT; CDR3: CASSLDRRQEEAFF
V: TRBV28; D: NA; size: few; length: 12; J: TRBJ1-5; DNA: TGTGCCAGCATGGCCAGCAATCAGCCCCAGCATTTT; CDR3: CASMASNQPQHF
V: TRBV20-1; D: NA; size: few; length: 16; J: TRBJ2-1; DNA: TGCAGTGCTAGGTTTGTTCGGCGGGACGGGGGCAATGAGCAGTTCTTC; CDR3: CSARFVRRDGGNEQFF
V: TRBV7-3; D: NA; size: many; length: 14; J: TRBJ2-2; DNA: TGTGCCAGCAGCTTTAAGCTGAACACCGGGGAGCTGTTTTTT; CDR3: CASSFKLNTGELFF
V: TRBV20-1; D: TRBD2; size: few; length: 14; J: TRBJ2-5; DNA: TGCAGTGCCCTTGACCTAGCGGGAGAAGAGACCCAGTACTTC; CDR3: CSALDLAGEETQYF
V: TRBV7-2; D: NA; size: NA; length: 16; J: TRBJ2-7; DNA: TGTGCCAGCAGCACCCCCTGGGAACAGGGCTCCTACGAGCAGTACTTC; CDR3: CASSTPWEQGSYEQYF
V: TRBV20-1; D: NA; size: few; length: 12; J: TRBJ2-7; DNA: TGCAGTGCTAGAGGCGGCGTACCCCAGCAGTACTTC; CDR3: CSARGGVPQQYF
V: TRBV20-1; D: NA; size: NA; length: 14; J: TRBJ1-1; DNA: TGCAGTGCTAGAGTCTCCGGACCGCACACTGAAGCTTTCTTT; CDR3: CSARVSGPHTEAFF
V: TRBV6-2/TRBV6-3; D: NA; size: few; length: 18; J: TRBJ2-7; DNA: TGTGCCAGCAGTCCCCCCAAGCCATCCACCCCTCTGTTCTACGAGCAGTACTTC; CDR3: CASSPPKPSTPLFYEQYF
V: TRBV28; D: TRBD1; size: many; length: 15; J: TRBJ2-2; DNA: TGTGCCAGCAGACGACAGGGGACGAACACCGGGGAGCTGTTTTTT; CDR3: CASRRQGTNTGELFF
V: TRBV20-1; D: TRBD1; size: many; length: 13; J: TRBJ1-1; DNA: TGCAGTGCCTCGAGGGGGCGCGACACTGAAGCTTTCTTT; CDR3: CSASRGRDTEAFF
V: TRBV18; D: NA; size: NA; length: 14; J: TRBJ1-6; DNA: TGTGCCAGCTCACGGACAGCAAGGGAATCACCCCTCCACTTT; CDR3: CASSRTARESPLHF
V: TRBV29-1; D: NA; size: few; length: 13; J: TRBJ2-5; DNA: TGCAGCGTCTCGATTAGTGTCCAAGAGACCCAGTACTTC; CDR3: CSVSISVQETQYF
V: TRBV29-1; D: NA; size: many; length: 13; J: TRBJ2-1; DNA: TGCAGCGTTGAAGCGAGGGGTCCCAATGAGCAGTTCTTC; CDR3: CSVEARGPNEQFF
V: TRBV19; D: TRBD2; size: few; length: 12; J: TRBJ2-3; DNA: TGTGGGTCCGGGAGGGCCGGGGATACGCAGTATTTT; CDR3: CGSGRAGDTQYF
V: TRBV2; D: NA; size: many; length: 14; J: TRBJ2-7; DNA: TGTGCCAGCAGCTTACAGGGAATAGCCTACGAGCAGTACTTC; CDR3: CASSLQGIAYEQYF
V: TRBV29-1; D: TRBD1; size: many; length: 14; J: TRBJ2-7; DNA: TGCAGCGTTGCTACCGGGACAGGGACGTACGAGCAGTACTTC; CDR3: CSVATGTGTYEQYF
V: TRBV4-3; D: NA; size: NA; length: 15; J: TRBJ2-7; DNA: TGCGCCAGCAGCCGAGAGCGGACAGCGGTCTACGAGCAGTACTTC; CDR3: CASSRERTAVYEQYF
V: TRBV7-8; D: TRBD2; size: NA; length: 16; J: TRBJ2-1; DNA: TGTGCCAGCAGCTCCACCGGGACTACTTCTACAATGCGGCAGTTCTTC; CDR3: CASSSTGTTSTMRQFF
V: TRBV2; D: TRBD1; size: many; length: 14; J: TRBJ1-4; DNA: TGTGCCAGCAGTGAACAGGGGGGAGGTGAAAAACTGTTTTTT; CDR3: CASSEQGGGEKLFF
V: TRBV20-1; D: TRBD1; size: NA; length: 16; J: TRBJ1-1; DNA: TGCAGTGCTAGAGATAGGGACAGCCCCTTTCGGGGTGAAGCTTTCTTT; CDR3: CSARDRDSPFRGEAFF
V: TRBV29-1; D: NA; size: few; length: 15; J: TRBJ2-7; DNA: TGCAGCGTTTCCGGGACACATCCTCGAGGTTACGAGCAGTACTTC; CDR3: CSVSGTHPRGYEQYF
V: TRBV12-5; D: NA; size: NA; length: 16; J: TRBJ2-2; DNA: TGTGCTAGTGGTTTGGGGCTAGCTCTAAACACCGGGGAGCTGTTTTTT; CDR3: CASGLGLALNTGELFF
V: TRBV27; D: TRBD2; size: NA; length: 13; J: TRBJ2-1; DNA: TGTGCCAGCAGCCCTAGCGGGAGGAATGAGCAGTTCTTC; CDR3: CASSPSGRNEQFF
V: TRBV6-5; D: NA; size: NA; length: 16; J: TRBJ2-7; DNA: TGTGCCAGCAGTTACGCCGGAGGCGAAAGCTCCTACGAGCAGTACTTC; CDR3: CASSYAGGESSYEQYF
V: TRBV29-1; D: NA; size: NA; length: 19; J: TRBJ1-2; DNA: TGCAGCGTTGAAGTATCATTTCGGGGGGGTGGGGAAGTCTGGCAGGGCTACACCTTC; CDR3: CSVEVSFRGGGEVWQGYTF
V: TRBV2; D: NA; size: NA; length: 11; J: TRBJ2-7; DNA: TGTGCCAGCACAGCCTACTACGAGCAGTACTTC; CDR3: CASTAYYEQYF
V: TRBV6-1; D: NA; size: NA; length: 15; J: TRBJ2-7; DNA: TGTGCCAGCAGTGAACTTTCCGGGGTCCAAGGGGAGCAGTACTTC; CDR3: CASSELSGVQGEQYF
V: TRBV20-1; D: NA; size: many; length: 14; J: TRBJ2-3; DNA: TGCAGTGCTAGACCCAGCCCGTCTCTGGATACGCAGTATTTT; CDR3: CSARPSPSLDTQYF